This T cell receptor (beta chain) comes out of a study of T cells in Graves' hyperthyroidism and ophthalmopathy. About the research overall: Initial diagnosis, before any treatment, was when peripheral blood was collected.

Study results and caveats: Among thyroid clonotypes expanded above 0.001, most also appeared in blood.

To note about this clonotype: Its antigen is currently unknown.

TCR beta CDR3 region amplification was performed from RNA transcripts. Researchers ran a first-round RT-PCR on the TCR CDR3 using the HTBI primer set. From the multiplex PCR reads, TCRdb called clonotypes with MiXCR, one entry per CDR3 protein. The sample includes fewer than 500,000 distinct CDR3 sequences, roughly 14% of them seen just once. Germline CDR1 reads SGHAT; CDR2 reads FQNNGV. The CDR3 sequence is 18 residues long. Trimming shortened V by 2 bases and J by 0 bases, and 14 bases separated the two germline ends. Clinical Activity Scores of at least 3, NOSPECS grades of at least 4 and durations under 3 months characterized ophthalmopathy patients. Diagnoses used clinical symptoms, serum thyroxine and TRAb, thyroid ultrasound and orbital computed tomography.

This receptor was identified in a woman aged 25 to 39 with Graves' ophthalmopathy. Material: blood. The chain couples TRBV11-2 to TRBJ2-6; D unclear. The DNA for the CDR3 is TGTGCCAGCAGCTTATTGGTCAGGACCATCTCTGGGGCCAACGTCCTGACTTTC. Encoded protein: CASSLLVRTISGANVLTF. Complete variable domain (other parts from reference TRBV11-2 and TRBJ2-6): EAGVAQSPRYKIIEKRQSVAFWCNPISGHATLYWYQQILGQGPKLLIQFQNNGVVDDSQLPKDRFSAERLKGVDSTLKIQPAKLEDSAVYLCASSLLVRTISGANVLTFGAGSRLTVL.